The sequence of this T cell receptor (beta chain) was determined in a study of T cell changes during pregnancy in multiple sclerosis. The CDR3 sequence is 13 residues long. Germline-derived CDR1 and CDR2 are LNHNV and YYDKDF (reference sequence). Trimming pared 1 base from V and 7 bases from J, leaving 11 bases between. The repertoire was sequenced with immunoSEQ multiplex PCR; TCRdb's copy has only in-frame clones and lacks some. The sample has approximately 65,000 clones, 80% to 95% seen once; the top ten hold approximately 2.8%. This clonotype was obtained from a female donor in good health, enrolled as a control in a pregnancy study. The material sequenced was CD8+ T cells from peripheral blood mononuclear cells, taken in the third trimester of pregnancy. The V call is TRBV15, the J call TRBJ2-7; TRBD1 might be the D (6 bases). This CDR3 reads CATSRAQGWEQYF. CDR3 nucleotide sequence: TGTGCCACCAGCAGAGCACAGGGCTGGGAGCAGTACTTC.